The 8 T cell receptor beta chains below all came from one sample that was sequenced in a study of breast tumors, draining lymph nodes, adjacent tissues. Breast cancer patients provided tissue from their axillary draining lymph nodes. TCRdb called the multiplex PCR reads again in MiXCR, with one record for every CDR3 protein. Among 100,000 or so distinct CDR3 sequences listed, roughly 20% were seen once. The sequenced sample consisted of axillary lymph node tissue. These receptor sequences come from a female donor with breast cancer. Some clones in this sample may be carry-over from other donors' samples.

Many counts were recorded for this clonotype. The V and J genes are TRBV9 and TRBJ1-4; D is undetermined. Germline CDR1 is SGDLS and CDR2 is YYNGEE. The length of the CDR3 is 15 residues. Trimming took off 4 bases at V and 8 bases at J, with 18 bases between the two ends. The CDR3 here is CASSPGDIFGEKLFF. The CDR3 DNA follows: TGTGCCAGCAGCCCCGGCGATATTTTCGGAGAAAAACTGTTTTTT. Full variable domain (missing parts from reference TRBV9 and TRBJ1-4): DSGVTQTPKHLITATGQRVTLRCSPRSGDLSVYWYQQSLDQGLQFLIQYYNGEERAKGNILERFSAQQFPDLHSELNLSSLELGDSALYFCASSPGDIFGEKLFFGSGTQLSVL.

This clonotype was seen many times. V usage is TRBV12-3 or TRBV12-4 and J usage is TRBJ1-6; TRBD1 is a possible D gene (5 bases). Deletions cut 0 bases from V and 10 bases from J, with 16 bases between. The CDR3 extends over 16 amino acids. This chain's CDR3 is CASSLATTARGSPLHF. The CDR3 DNA sequence: TGTGCCAGCAGTTTAGCTACGACAGCGAGGGGATCACCCCTCCACTTT.

This clonotype was counted many times. The gene calls are TRBV25-1 and TRBJ2-3, with D tentatively TRBD1 (6 bases). This CDR3 comprises 15 residues. The V gene's germline CDR1 is MGHDK and CDR2 SYGVNS. The V and J ends lost 6 bases and 2 bases respectively, with 15 bases between them. The CDR3 sequence is CASSPPWTATDTQYF. The CDR3 bases are TGTGCCAGCAGCCCGCCGTGGACAGCCACAGATACGCAGTATTTT.

This clonotype was observed many times. The V and J genes are TRBV28 and TRBJ2-5; 10 nucleotides match TRBD2. With V trimmed by 5 bases and J by 4 bases, 1 base remained unmatched. CDR1 is MDHEN, CDR2 SYDVKM, per germline. CDR3 length: 13 amino acids. The CDR3 protein is CASSIAGGETQYF. CDR3 sequence (DNA): TGTGCCAGCAGTATAGCGGGAGGAGAGACCCAGTACTTC.

This clonotype has ten or more counts. The chain couples TRBV11-1 to TRBJ2-7; the D gene is possibly TRBD1 (5 bases). Germline CDR1 SGHAT, CDR2 FQDESV (reference sequence). The CDR3 length is 14 residues. Trimming shortened V by 0 bases and J by 2 bases, and 8 bases separated the two germline ends. The CDR3 DNA reads TGTGCCAGCAGCTTAGCGCAGGGTACCTACGAGCAGTACTTC. Protein sequence: CASSLAQGTYEQYF. Full variable domain (outside the CDR3, taken from reference TRBV11-1 and TRBJ2-7): EAEVAQSPRYKITEKSQAVAFWCDPISGHATLYWYRQILGQGPELLVQFQDESVVDDSQLPKDRFSAERLKGVDSTLKIQPAELGDSAMYLCASSLAQGTYEQYFGPGTRLTVT.

In its sample, this clonotype was seen many times. This rearrangement joins TRBV27 to TRBJ1-2; D is unresolved. The CDR3 sequence is 13 residues long. The V end lost 3 bases, the J end lost 2 bases, and 7 bases lay between the germline ends. Germline loops: CDR1 MNHEY, CDR2 SMNVEV (reference sequence). Written as DNA, the CDR3 is TGTGCCAGCAGTTTCGCCCGAAACTATGGCTACACCTTC. It specifies CASSFARNYGYTF.

In its sample, this clonotype was seen many times. The V call is TRBV7-6, the J call TRBJ2-5; D is perhaps TRBD2 (5 bases). V lost 4 bases to trimming and J lost 7 bases, with 7 bases between them. The CDR3 is made up of 11 amino acids. CDR1 and CDR2 (germline): SGHVS, FNYEAQ. The CDR3 loop reads CASSSAGTQYF. CDR3 in DNA: TGTGCCAGCAGCTCCGCGGGGACCCAGTACTTC.

To note about this clonotype: This clone may be a read error of a much larger clone one base away. The chain carries TRBV7-9 and TRBJ1-5; D uncertain. The V gene lost 1 base and the J gene lost 6 bases, with 7 bases spanning the gap. Germline assignment: CDR1 SEHNR and CDR2 FQNEAQ (reference sequence). The CDR3 covers 13 residues. The CDR3 protein is CASSLGNSQPQHF. The CDR3 nucleotides are TGTGCCAGCAGCTTAGGAAACAGTCAGCCCCAGCATTTT.